Listed below are T cell receptor beta chains from one sample, sequenced in a study of blood T cells in healthy people across ages. TCRdb processed the 5' RACE reads anew with MiXCR; each CDR3 protein has one entry. The table has about 780,000 distinct CDR3 sequences, about 47% seen once; the top ten hold roughly 20%. The sample was blood. Receptors were obtained from a man aged 80 or over in good health. Each CDR3 is given with its conserved first and last residue. The order of the fields is J gene, V gene, CDR3 length, D gene, CDR3 protein. The D gene is left open where the match is weak.

TRBJ2-3 TRBV7-9 17 . CASSSESTSESTDTQYF
. TRBV10-3 15 TRBD1 CAISEPRQGSYEQYF
TRBJ2-3 TRBV18 16 TRBD1 CASSPLSGQATDTQYF
TRBJ2-1 TRBV12-3/TRBV12-4 14 . CASSLIRSSNEQFF
TRBJ2-7 TRBV20-1 16 TRBD1 CSARDSESTLTYEQYF
TRBJ1-1 TRBV25-1 15 . CASSEYEGFYTEAFF
TRBJ2-3 TRBV6-1 15 TRBD2 CASSELAGDADTQYF
TRBJ1-2 TRBV25-1 12 . CASSVGGVGYTF
TRBJ2-7 TRBV20-1 13 TRBD1 CSASRDRVGEQYF
. TRBV9 14 . CASSVESGVETQYF
TRBJ2-1 TRBV29-1 17 TRBD2 CSVDGLAGSVSYNEQFF
TRBJ2-1 TRBV7-2 16 TRBD2 CASSPDTAGSSNEQFF
TRBJ2-5 TRBV28 15 TRBD2 CASSRPASGQETQYF
TRBJ1-5 TRBV28 14 . CASSLLPGNQPQHF
TRBJ1-1 TRBV5-1 14 TRBD1 CASSRTGKDTEAFF
TRBJ2-1 TRBV20-1 16 . CSARDRTVGSYNEQFF
TRBJ2-1 TRBV12-3/TRBV12-4 13 . CASTPRIYNEQFF
TRBJ2-1 TRBV2 18 TRBD2 CASSDSLAGEFSYNEQFF
TRBJ2-5 TRBV18 13 . CASSPDPGETQYF
TRBJ2-3 TRBV15 15 TRBD2 CATSSSGVRVDTQYF
TRBJ2-7 TRBV6-1 13 TRBD2 CASKTSGTYEQYF
TRBJ2-3 TRBV10-3 13 . CAISERDTDTQYF
TRBJ2-1 TRBV15 18 TRBD2 CATSRHVGGERSYNEQFF
TRBJ2-1 TRBV5-1 15 . CASSPRIGTYNEQFF
TRBJ2-7 TRBV7-2 14 . CASSLVEGSYEQYF
TRBJ2-4 TRBV12-3/TRBV12-4 17 . CASSFEGVAGDKNIQYF
TRBJ1-2 TRBV29-1 12 . CSVEDVVYGYTF
TRBJ2-2 TRBV5-1 17 TRBD2 CASSWTPSGANTGELFF
TRBJ1-1 TRBV12-3/TRBV12-4 14 . CASSPNTRNTEAFF
TRBJ2-1 TRBV12-3/TRBV12-4 12 . CASSHRVDEQFF
TRBJ1-5 TRBV28 12 TRBD1 CAAKTGNQPQHF
TRBJ2-4 TRBV10-3 14 TRBD2 CAISESKAGGEQYF
TRBJ2-5 TRBV7-8 16 TRBD2 CASSFLSGGPQETQYF
TRBJ2-7 TRBV20-1 14 TRBD1 CSARTGTGSAEQYF
TRBJ1-2 TRBV27 14 . CASTPGGRNYGYTF
TRBJ1-6 TRBV21-1 16 . CASSSLSCSYNSPLHF
TRBJ1-5 TRBV3-1 14 . CASSQGLGRQPQHF
. TRBV12-3/TRBV12-4 13 . CASSSGTGHEQYF
TRBJ1-4 TRBV10-3 16 . CAISDNRPATNEKLFF
TRBJ1-5 TRBV6-1 16 TRBD1 CASSGIVGTGEQPQHF